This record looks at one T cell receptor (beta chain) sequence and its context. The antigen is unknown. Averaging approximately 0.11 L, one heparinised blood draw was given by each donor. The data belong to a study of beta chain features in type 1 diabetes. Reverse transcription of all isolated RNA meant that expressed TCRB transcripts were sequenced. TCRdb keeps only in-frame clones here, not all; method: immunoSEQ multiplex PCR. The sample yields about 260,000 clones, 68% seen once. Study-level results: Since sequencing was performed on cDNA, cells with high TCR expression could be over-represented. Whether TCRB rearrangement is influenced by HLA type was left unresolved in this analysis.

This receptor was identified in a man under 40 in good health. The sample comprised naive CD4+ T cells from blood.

The CDR3 region is CASSLGTGVYEQYF. In DNA, the CDR3 is TGTGCCAGCAGCTTGGGGACAGGGGTCTACGAGCAGTACTTC. This chain joins TRBV7-9 and TRBJ2-7, with TRBD1 identical over 10 bases. CDR1 is SEHNR and CDR2 is FQNEAQ in the germline V gene (reference sequence). V dropped 3 bases and J dropped 3; count of bases not matched to a gene: 2. The CDR3 runs to 14 residues.